The sequence of this T cell receptor beta chain was determined in a study of blood T cell repertoires in COVID-19. The V gene's germline CDR1 is MNHEY and CDR2 SVGEGT. CDR3 length: 13 amino acids. J gave up 9 bases and V 4 bases, and 6 bases lay outside the gene matches. Assay used: immunoSEQ multiplex PCR; TCRdb lists only in-frame clones, some missing. The table lists some 180,000 clones, about 80% of them singletons. The TCR originated in an older man with active or convalescent COVID-19. The material sequenced was peripheral blood. The V call is TRBV6-2 or TRBV6-3, the J call TRBJ2-4; 7 bases map to TRBD1. The DNA for the CDR3 is TGTGCCAGCAGTTCGACAGGGATCGGCATTCAGTACTTC. Its translation: CASSSTGIGIQYF.